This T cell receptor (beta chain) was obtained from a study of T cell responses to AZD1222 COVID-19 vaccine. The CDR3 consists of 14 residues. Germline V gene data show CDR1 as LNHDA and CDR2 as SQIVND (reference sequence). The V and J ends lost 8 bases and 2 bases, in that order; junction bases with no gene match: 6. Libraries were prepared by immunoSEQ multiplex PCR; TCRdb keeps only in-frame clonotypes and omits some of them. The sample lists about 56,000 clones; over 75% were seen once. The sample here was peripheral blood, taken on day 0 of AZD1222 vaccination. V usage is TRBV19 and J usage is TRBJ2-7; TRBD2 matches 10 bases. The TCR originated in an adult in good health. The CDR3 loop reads CASRTSGSTYEQYF. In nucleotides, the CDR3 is TGTGCCAGTCGGACTAGCGGATCCACCTACGAGCAGTACTTC.